The 14 T cell receptor beta chains in this list originate from one sample, sequenced in a study of patients and donors after allogeneic stem cell transplantation (dated by TCRdb to 2018 to 2020). The method behind the library was RT-PCR. For sequencing, a NextSeq 550 was employed. TCRdb passed the public sequencing reads through fastp at Q25 and MiXCR, retaining productive beta sequences. For every CDR3 protein sequence, its rows merge into one entry that carries the most common genes and DNA. The sample profile shows some 150,000 distinct CDR3 sequences; over 30% of them were found once. The top ten constitute 50% of the sample. The sequenced sample was blood, either unsorted or a sorted T cell fraction (not recorded which). These receptors were obtained from a human donor who was either an allogeneic HSCT recipient or a stem cell or donor lymphocyte infusion donor (not recorded which). It is not recorded whose cells these are; they may come from a transplant donor.

J is TRBJ1-1 and V is TRBV5-1; maybe TRBD1 (6 bases). V gave up 2 bases and J gave up 5 bases, with 16 bases separating them. The CDR3 has 15 amino acids. The germline V gene has CDR1 SGHRS and CDR2 YFSETQ. The DNA for the CDR3 is TGCGCCAGCAGCTTAGGGGGGGCTTCAGGGACTGAAGCTTTCTTT. It is translated as CASSLGGASGTEAFF.

The genes are TRBV4-3 and TRBJ2-2; D is unresolved. V was shortened by 3 bases and J by 0 bases, with 8 bases between the two germline ends. From germline, CDR1 is LGHNA and CDR2 YSLEER. CDR3 length: 15 residues. The chain's CDR3 is CASSQGPSNTGELFF. The CDR3 DNA follows: TGCGCCAGCAGCCAGGGTCCTTCGAACACCGGGGAGCTGTTTTTT.

This clonotype was picked up a small number of times. V and J are TRBV7-2 and TRBJ2-4; no clear D gene. Trimming removed 3 bases from V and 0 bases from J, with 9 bases in between. Germline-derived CDR1 and CDR2 are SGHTA and FQGNSA. The CDR3 totals 15 residues. CDR3 sequence (DNA): TGTGCCAGCAGCTTGAGACTGCTAGCCAAAAACATTCAGTACTTC. Its translation is CASSLRLLAKNIQYF.

This clonotype was detected only a few times. The chain combines TRBV28 with TRBJ2-3; 7 bases line up with TRBD1. V lost 5 bases, J lost 4 bases, and 12 bases stayed unmatched. The CDR3 extends over 16 amino acids. CDR1 is MDHEN, CDR2 SYDVKM, per germline. CDR3 protein: CASSLSTGVQADTQYF. The CDR3 nucleotides read TGTGCCAGCAGTCTATCCACAGGGGTGCAAGCAGATACGCAGTATTTT.

The J gene is TRBJ1-2, the V gene TRBV9, with 10 positions matching TRBD1. This CDR3 is 17 amino acids long. CDR1 is SGDLS, CDR2 YYNGEE, per germline. The V and J ends lost 2 bases and 0 bases, in that order; junction bases with no gene match: 7. The CDR3 sequence: CASSVGTGVSANYGYTF. The CDR3 coding sequence is TGTGCCAGCAGCGTGGGGACAGGGGTATCAGCTAACTATGGCTACACCTTC.

This clonotype was detected only a few times. The V and J genes are TRBV4-3 and TRBJ1-1, with TRBD1 matching 8 bases. Germline-derived CDR1 and CDR2 are LGHNA and YSLEER. V shed 5 bases, J shed 3 bases, and the junction held 5 bases outside the gene matches. The CDR3 is 14 residues long. The CDR3 loop reads CASSTRQGYTEAFF. CDR3 DNA: TGCGCCAGCAGCACCCGACAGGGGTACACTGAAGCTTTCTTT.

The CDR3 DNA follows: TGTGCCAGCAGCTTAGAATTCGGGGTTCGCGAGCAGTTCTTC. Translating it yields CASSLEFGVREQFF. The gene calls are TRBV11-2 and TRBJ2-1; a weak D match, TRBD2 (5 bases). This CDR3 region has 14 residues. Germline values: CDR1 SGHAT, CDR2 FQNNGV. Trimming pared 0 bases from V and 10 bases from J, leaving 13 bases between.

This clonotype was counted only a few times. The V call is TRBV6-5, the J call TRBJ1-2; tentatively, D is TRBD1 (6 bases). The CDR3 is 13 residues long. Germline values: CDR1 MNHEY, CDR2 SVGAGI. Trimming shortened V by 6 bases and J by 5 bases, and 13 bases separated the two germline ends. As DNA, the CDR3 is TGTGCCAGCAGCTTCGGGACACCTTATGGCTACACCTTC. Translation gives CASSFGTPYGYTF.

V gene TRBV5-1 combines with J gene TRBJ2-1, with a possible D match to TRBD2 (6 bases). Looked up from germline, CDR1 is SGHRS and CDR2 is YFSETQ. Trimming pared 4 bases from V and 11 bases from J, leaving 10 bases between. The CDR3 contains 11 residues. CDR3 bases: TGCGCCAGCAGCCAGGGACTCCAGCAGTTCTTC. Encoded protein: CASSQGLQQFF.

This clonotype was detected only once. The chain carries TRBV7-9 and TRBJ2-7; 7 bases are shared with TRBD1. The CDR3 sequence is 15 residues long. Germline values: CDR1 SEHNR, CDR2 FQNEAQ (reference sequence). With V trimmed by 4 bases and J by 7 bases, 13 bases remained unmatched. The CDR3 bases are TGTGCCAGCAGCTCGGGACAGTCCTACGGCTGGGAGCAGTACGTC. Translating it yields CASSSGQSYGWEQYV.

The chain carries TRBV20-1 and TRBJ2-3; D remains ambiguous. CDR3 length: 14 residues. V was trimmed by 1 base and J by 0 bases, leaving 8 bases between them. CDR1 is DFQATT and CDR2 is SNEGSKA in the germline V gene (reference sequence). CDR3: CSARGATSTDTQYF. CDR3 bases: TGCAGTGCTAGAGGGGCAACCAGCACAGATACGCAGTATTTT.

The chain has TRBV9 and TRBJ2-2; the D gene is possibly TRBD1 (5 bases). Trimming left V 3 bases short and J 0 bases short, with 9 bases between. The CDR3 has 15 residues. Germline lookup yields CDR1 SGDLS and CDR2 YYNGEE. The CDR3 spells CASSDTGANTGELFF. DNA for the CDR3: TGTGCCAGCAGCGACACAGGAGCGAACACCGGGGAGCTGTTTTTT.

V usage is TRBV7-3 and J usage is TRBJ2-3, with 9 nucleotides matching TRBD2. The CDR3 totals 15 residues. CDR1 is SGHTA, CDR2 FQGTGA, per germline. V was pared by 5 bases and J by 2 bases, with 5 bases of the junction left unmatched. DNA of the CDR3: TGTGCCAGCAGCACCGGGACTAGCTCCACAGATACGCAGTATTTT. Its protein product is CASSTGTSSTDTQYF.

This clonotype was counted between two and nine times. The J gene is TRBJ1-1, the V gene TRBV6-4, with no clear D. The germline gives CDR1 MRHNA, CDR2 SNTAGT. This CDR3 comprises 13 residues. With 6 bases removed from V and 0 bases from J, the gap between germline ends came to 8 bases. The CDR3 nucleotides are TGTGCCAGCAGATCGGGTATGAACACTGAAGCTTTCTTT. Translating gives CASRSGMNTEAFF.